This TCR beta chain was profiled in a study of control samples from healthy donors and cancer patients. Only in-frame clones appear in the TCRdb table, and some are missing; sequencing was by immunoSEQ multiplex PCR. The data contain around 140,000 clones, roughly 89% of them seen just once; the ten biggest clones take up more than 6.5%. Per the germline V gene, CDR1 is SGHNT and CDR2 is YENEEA. The CDR3 is made up of 16 amino acids. J gave up 2 bases and V 4 bases, and 8 bases lay outside the gene matches. Sequences were obtained from blood. The chain couples TRBV11-3 to TRBJ2-1, with 7 bases identical to TRBD1. This sequence originates from a man aged 18 to 29 in good health. The CDR3 reads CASSSRGQGTYNEQFF. In DNA, the CDR3 is TGTGCCAGCAGCTCAAGGGGGCAGGGGACCTACAATGAGCAGTTCTTC.